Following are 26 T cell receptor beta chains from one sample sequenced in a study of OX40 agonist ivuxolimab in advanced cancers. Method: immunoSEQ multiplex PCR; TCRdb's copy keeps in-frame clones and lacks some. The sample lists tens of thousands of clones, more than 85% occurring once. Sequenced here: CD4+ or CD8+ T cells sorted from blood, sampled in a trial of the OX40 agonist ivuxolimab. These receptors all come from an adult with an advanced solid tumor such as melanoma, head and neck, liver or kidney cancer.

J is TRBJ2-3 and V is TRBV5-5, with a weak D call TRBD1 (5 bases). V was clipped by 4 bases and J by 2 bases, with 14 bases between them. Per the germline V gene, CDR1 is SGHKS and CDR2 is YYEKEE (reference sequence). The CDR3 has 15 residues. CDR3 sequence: CASSPPQGNTDTQYF. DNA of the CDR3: TGTGCCAGCAGCCCCCCCCAGGGCAACACAGATACGCAGTATTTT.

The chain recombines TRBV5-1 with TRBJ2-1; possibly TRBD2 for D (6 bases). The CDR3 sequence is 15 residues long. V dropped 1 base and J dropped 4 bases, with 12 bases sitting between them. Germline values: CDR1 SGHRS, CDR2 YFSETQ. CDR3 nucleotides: TGCGCCAGCAGCTTGTCCCCGGGACTTTACAATGAGCAGTTCTTC. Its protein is CASSLSPGLYNEQFF.

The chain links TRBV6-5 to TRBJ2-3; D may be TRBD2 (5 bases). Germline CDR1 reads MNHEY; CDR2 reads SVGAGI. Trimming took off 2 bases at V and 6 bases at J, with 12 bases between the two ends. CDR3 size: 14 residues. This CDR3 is CASSYLSERDTQYF. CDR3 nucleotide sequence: TGTGCCAGCAGTTACCTCTCCGAGCGGGATACGCAGTATTTT.

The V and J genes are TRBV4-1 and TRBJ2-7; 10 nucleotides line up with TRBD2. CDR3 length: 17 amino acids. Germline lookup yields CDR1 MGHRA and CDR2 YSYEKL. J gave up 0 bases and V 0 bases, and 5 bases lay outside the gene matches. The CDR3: CASSQEGGLAASYEQYF. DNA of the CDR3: TGCGCCAGCAGCCAAGAGGGCGGACTAGCGGCCTCCTACGAGCAGTACTTC.

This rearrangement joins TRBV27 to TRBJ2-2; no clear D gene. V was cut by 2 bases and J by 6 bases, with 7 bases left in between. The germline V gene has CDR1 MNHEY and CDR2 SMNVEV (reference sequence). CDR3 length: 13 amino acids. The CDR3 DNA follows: TGTGCCAGCAGTTTACCACCCCCCGGGGAGCTGTTTTTT. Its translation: CASSLPPPGELFF.

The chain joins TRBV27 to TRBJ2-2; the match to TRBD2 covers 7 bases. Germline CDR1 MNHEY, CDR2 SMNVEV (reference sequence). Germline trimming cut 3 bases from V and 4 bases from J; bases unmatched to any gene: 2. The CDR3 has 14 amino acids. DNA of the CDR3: TGTGCCAGCAGTTTCGGGGGGAGCACCGGGGAGCTGTTTTTT. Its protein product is CASSFGGSTGELFF.

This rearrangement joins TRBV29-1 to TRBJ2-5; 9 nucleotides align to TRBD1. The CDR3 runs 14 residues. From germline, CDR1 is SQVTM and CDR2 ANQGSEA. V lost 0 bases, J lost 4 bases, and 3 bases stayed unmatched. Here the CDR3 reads CSVEDMTGGETQYF. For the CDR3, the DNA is TGCAGCGTTGAAGACATGACAGGGGGAGAGACCCAGTACTTC.

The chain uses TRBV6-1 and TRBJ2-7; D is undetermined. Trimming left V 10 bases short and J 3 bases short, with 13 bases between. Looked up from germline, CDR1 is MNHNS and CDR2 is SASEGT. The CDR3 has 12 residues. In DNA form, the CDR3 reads TGTGCCACCGACGGAGAAGACTACGAGCAGTACTTC. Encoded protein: CATDGEDYEQYF.

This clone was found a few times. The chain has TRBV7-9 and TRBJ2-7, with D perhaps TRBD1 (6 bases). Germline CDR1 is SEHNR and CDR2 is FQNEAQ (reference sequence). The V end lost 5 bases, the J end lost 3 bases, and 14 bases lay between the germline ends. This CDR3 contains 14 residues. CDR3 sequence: CASSNTDRLYEQYF. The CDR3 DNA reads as TGTGCCAGCAGCAATACAGACAGGCTCTACGAGCAGTACTTC.

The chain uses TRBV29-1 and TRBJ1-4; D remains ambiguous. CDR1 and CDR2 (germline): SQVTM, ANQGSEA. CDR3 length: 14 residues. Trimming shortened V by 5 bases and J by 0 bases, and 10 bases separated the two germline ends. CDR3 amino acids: CSVTTAATNEKLFF. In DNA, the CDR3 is TGCAGCGTTACTACGGCAGCAACTAATGAAAAACTGTTTTTT.

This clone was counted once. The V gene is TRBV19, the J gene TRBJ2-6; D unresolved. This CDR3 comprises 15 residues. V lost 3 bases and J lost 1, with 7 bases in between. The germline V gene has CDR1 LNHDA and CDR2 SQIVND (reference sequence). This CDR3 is CASSMGASGANVLTF. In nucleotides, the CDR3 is TGTGCCAGTAGTATGGGCGCGTCTGGGGCCAACGTCCTGACTTTC.

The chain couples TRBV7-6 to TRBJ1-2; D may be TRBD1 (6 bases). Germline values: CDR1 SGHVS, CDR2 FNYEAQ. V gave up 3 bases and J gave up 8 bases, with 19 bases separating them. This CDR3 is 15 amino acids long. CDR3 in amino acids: CASSLGGTKTNGYTF. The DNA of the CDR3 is TGTGCCAGCAGCTTGGGTGGGACAAAAACAAACGGCTACACCTTC.

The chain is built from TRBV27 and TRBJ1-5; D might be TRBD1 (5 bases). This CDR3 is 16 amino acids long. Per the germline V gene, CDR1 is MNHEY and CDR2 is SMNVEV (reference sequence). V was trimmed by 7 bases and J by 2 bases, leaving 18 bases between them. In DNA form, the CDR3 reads TGTGCCAGCAACACACTCCAGGGCCTCGGCAATCAGCCCCAGCATTTT. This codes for CASNTLQGLGNQPQHF.

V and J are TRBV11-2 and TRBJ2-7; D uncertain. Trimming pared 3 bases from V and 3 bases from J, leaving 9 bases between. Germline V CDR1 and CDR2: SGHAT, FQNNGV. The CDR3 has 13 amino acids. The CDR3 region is CASSFNDGYEQYF. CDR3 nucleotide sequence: TGTGCCAGCAGCTTCAACGACGGCTACGAGCAGTACTTC.

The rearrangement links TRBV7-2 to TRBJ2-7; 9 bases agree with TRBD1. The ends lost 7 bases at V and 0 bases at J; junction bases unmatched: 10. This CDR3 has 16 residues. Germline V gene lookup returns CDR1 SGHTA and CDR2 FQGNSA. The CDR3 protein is CASTLTGTGFSYEQYF. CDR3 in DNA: TGTGCCAGCACCCTAACCGGGACAGGGTTCTCCTACGAGCAGTACTTC.

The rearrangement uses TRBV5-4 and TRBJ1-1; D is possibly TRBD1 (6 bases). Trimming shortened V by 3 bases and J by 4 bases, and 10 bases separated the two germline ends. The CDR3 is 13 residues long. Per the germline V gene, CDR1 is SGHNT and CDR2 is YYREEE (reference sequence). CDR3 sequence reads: CASSSTGPTEAFF. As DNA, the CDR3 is TGTGCCAGCAGCTCCACAGGGCCCACTGAAGCTTTCTTT.

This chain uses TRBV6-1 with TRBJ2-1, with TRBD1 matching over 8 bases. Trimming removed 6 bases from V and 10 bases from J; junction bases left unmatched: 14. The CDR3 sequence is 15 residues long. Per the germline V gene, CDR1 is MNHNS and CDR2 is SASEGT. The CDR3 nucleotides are TGTGCCAGCAGCCCGGAGGAGCTACAGGGGGAAGAGCAGTTCTTC. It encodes CASSPEELQGEEQFF.

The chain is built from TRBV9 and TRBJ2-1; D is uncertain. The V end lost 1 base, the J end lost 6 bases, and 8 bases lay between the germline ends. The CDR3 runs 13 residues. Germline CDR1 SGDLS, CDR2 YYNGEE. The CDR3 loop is CASSVSDINEQFF. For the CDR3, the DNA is TGTGCCAGCAGCGTATCCGATATCAATGAGCAGTTCTTC. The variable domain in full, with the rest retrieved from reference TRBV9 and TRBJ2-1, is DSGVTQTPKHLITATGQRVTLRCSPRSGDLSVYWYQQSLDQGLQFLIQYYNGEERAKGNILERFSAQQFPDLHSELNLSSLELGDSALYFCASSVSDINEQFFGPGTRLTVL.

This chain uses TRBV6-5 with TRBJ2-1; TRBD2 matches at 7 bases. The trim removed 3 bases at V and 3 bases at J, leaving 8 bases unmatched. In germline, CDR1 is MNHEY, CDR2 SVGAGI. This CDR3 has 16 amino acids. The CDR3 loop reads CASSYESWGGYNEQFF. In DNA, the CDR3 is TGTGCCAGCAGTTATGAAAGCTGGGGGGGCTACAATGAGCAGTTCTTC.

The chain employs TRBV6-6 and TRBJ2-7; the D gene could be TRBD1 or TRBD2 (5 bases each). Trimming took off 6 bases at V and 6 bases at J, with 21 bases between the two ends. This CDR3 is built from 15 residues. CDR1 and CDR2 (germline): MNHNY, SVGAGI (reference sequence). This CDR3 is CASRGPTAYPSEQYF. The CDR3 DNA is TGTGCCAGCAGGGGACCTACGGCCTACCCATCCGAGCAGTACTTC.

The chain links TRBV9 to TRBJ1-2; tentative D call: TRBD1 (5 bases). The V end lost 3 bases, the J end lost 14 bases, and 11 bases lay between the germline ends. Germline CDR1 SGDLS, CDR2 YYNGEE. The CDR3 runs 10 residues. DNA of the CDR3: TGTGCCAGCAGCGGAGCAGGGCTTACCTTC. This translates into CASSGAGLTF.

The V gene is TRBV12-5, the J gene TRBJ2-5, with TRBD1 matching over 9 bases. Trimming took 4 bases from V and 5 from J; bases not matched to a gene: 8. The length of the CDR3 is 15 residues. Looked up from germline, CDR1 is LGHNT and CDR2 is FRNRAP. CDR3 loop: CASGWGQGGLETQYF. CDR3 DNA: TGTGCTAGTGGTTGGGGACAGGGTGGGTTGGAGACCCAGTACTTC.

Here the CDR3 reads CASSSLEDTQYF. The CDR3 DNA reads as TGCGCCAGCAGCTCGCTTGAAGATACGCAGTATTTT. V is TRBV5-1 and J is TRBJ2-3; no clear D. V was shortened by 3 bases and J by 5 bases, with 7 bases between the two germline ends. Germline-derived CDR1 and CDR2 are SGHRS and YFSETQ. The CDR3 extends over 12 amino acids.

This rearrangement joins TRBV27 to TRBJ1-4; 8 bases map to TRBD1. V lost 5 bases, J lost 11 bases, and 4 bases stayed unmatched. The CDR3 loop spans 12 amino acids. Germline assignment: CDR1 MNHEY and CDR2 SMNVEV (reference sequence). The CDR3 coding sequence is TGTGCCAGCAGTGGACAGGGACGGAAACTGTTTTTT. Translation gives CASSGQGRKLFF.

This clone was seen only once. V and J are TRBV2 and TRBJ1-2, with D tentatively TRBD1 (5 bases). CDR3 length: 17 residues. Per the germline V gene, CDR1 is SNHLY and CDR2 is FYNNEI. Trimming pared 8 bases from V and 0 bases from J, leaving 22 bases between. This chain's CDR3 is CASASFSGTESNYGYTF. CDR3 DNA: TGTGCCAGCGCCTCCTTCTCCGGGACGGAGTCTAACTATGGCTACACCTTC.

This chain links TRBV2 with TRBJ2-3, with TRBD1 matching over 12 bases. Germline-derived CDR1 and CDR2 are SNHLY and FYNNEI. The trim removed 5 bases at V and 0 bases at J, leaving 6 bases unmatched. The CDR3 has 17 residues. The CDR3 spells CASSIPGQGASTDTQYF. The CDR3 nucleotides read TGTGCCAGCAGTATCCCGGGACAGGGGGCTAGCACAGATACGCAGTATTTT.